The source of this TCR beta chain is a study of T cells in localized non-small cell lung cancer. Overall study results and limits: Uninvolved adjacent lung, not tumor, had the highest T cell clonality. Heterogeneity within the tumor remains possible, as just one region underwent sequencing. Among blood samples, higher T cell density accompanied longer overall survival.

Method: immunoSEQ multiplex PCR; TCRdb's copy keeps in-frame clones and lacks some. The sample consists of around 64,000 clones, 80% to 95% of them appearing once. Turning to this clone: As yet, its antigen is unknown.

Germline V gene sequence: CDR1 GTSNPN, CDR2 SVGIG (reference sequence). The CDR3 loop spans 10 amino acids. V was clipped by 8 bases and J by 3 bases, with 7 bases between them. This sequence originates from a man aged 35 to 69 with stage I lung adenocarcinoma. The chain combines TRBV30 with TRBJ1-2; D gene ambiguous. This sample comprised peripheral blood, obtained before any cancer treatment. The CDR3 DNA is TGTGCCCGGCGCGACTATGGCTACACCTTC. Translating gives CARRDYGYTF.